The TCR beta chain under discussion was sequenced for a study of cytomegalovirus exposure and HLA in healthy donors. Points from the study as a whole: The authors listed 150 to 200 TCR beta chains as cytomegalovirus-associated. Common viral pathogens (according to a later analysis) appeared linked to several of the most significant clusters. Researchers reported in a later analysis that a missense DCLRE1C variant was tied to TCR beta V- and J-gene trimming.

PCR employed 60 Vbeta and 13 Jbeta primers. Produced via immunoSEQ multiplex PCR; TCRdb's table is partial and in-frame only. The sample has about 190,000 clones; roughly 86% are singletons. Between the trimmed V and J ends, which lost 3 bases and 8 bases, there was a span of 13 bases. CDR1 is SGHVS and CDR2 is FNYEAQ in the germline V gene. The length of the CDR3 is 14 residues. This clone is a singleton in its sample. Its antigen is not known. J is TRBJ2-2 and V is TRBV7-6; possibly TRBD1 for D (6 bases). The sequencing sample was made of PBMCs. This TCR derives from a man aged 40-50 years in good health and CMV-seropositive. CDR3 in DNA: TGTGCCAGCAGCTTCAATACAGGGATTGGGGAGCTGTTTTTT. Its protein product is CASSFNTGIGELFF.